This is a list of T cell receptor beta chains from one sample in a study of blood T cell repertoires in COVID-19. Measured with immunoSEQ multiplex PCR; TCRdb has only the in-frame clones, and not every one. This table holds hundreds of thousands of clones, almost 90% found once. Sequences were obtained from peripheral blood. Receptors were obtained from a woman in her seventies with COVID-19, enrolled during active disease. CDR3s include the opening cysteine and the closing phenylalanine or tryptophan. D genes are given only for firm matches. A clone size is listed for some rows: how often the clone was seen (once, few, many), or a class if it is expanded.

D: TRBD1; size: .; V: TRBV27; J: TRBJ1-2; DNA: TGTGCCAGCAGTTCCCAGGGGGCGGGTGTGTTTGACTATGGCTACACCTTC; CDR3: CASSSQGAGVFDYGYTF
D: .; size: .; V: TRBV29-1; J: TRBJ2-2; DNA: TGCAGCGTTGGAAGCGACACCGGGGAGCTGTTTTTT; CDR3: CSVGSDTGELFF
D: TRBD1; size: .; V: TRBV5-1; J: TRBJ2-7; DNA: TGCGCCAGCACCGTAATCAACCGTCAGGGGGTGAGCGACGAGCAGTACTTC; CDR3: CASTVINRQGVSDEQYF
D: TRBD1; size: .; V: TRBV27; J: TRBJ2-7; DNA: TGTGCCAGCAGTTTATCGGTGGGACAGGGGATAACCTACGAGCAGTACTTC; CDR3: CASSLSVGQGITYEQYF
D: .; size: .; V: TRBV30; J: TRBJ1-5; DNA: TGTGCCCGCCGAGGCAGTAGCAATCAGCCCCAGCATTTT; CDR3: CARRGSSNQPQHF
D: TRBD1; size: .; V: TRBV5-8; J: TRBJ1-5; DNA: TGTGCCAGCAGCTTGAAACAGGGGTATCAGCCCCAGCATTTT; CDR3: CASSLKQGYQPQHF
D: .; size: .; V: TRBV7-7; J: TRBJ2-5; DNA: TGTGCCAGCAGCTTAAACCTAAACCAAGAGACCCAGTACTTC; CDR3: CASSLNLNQETQYF
D: TRBD1; size: .; V: TRBV5-1; J: TRBJ1-2; DNA: TGCGCCAGCAGCTTACAGGGGGACTATGGCTACACCTTC; CDR3: CASSLQGDYGYTF
D: .; size: .; V: TRBV2; J: TRBJ2-5; DNA: TGTGCCAGCATTGGCAGTTACCAAGAGACCCAGTACTTC; CDR3: CASIGSYQETQYF
D: .; size: .; V: TRBV3-1/TRBV3-2; J: TRBJ1-3; DNA: TGTGCCAGCAGCCAAGGAGGGATGAACACCATATATTTT; CDR3: CASSQGGMNTIYF
D: .; size: .; V: TRBV15; J: TRBJ2-1; DNA: TGTGCCACCAGCGGCGGGTCCTCCTACAATGAGCAGTTCTTC; CDR3: CATSGGSSYNEQFF
D: .; size: .; V: TRBV9; J: TRBJ1-3; DNA: TGTGCCAGCAGCTCCCTCTCTGGAAACACCATATATTTT; CDR3: CASSSLSGNTIYF
D: TRBD1; size: .; V: TRBV7-2; J: TRBJ1-2; DNA: TGTGCCAGCAGCAGCGGACAGGAGGGGAGCTACACCTTC; CDR3: CASSSGQEGSYTF
D: .; size: .; V: TRBV3-1/TRBV3-2; J: TRBJ2-2; DNA: TGTGCCAGCAGCCAAGAAGGTCGGGGGACCGGGGAGCTGTTTTTT; CDR3: CASSQEGRGTGELFF
D: .; size: .; V: TRBV3-1/TRBV3-2; J: TRBJ2-7; DNA: TGTGCCAGCAGTTCGGACAATTTCTCCTACGAGCAGTACTTC; CDR3: CASSSDNFSYEQYF
D: .; size: .; V: TRBV6-6; J: TRBJ1-6; DNA: TGTGCCAGCAGGAGACAGGCTAAACCCCTCCACTTT; CDR3: CASRRQAKPLHF
D: .; size: .; V: TRBV14; J: TRBJ1-4; DNA: TGTGCCAGCAGCCACGGGGAATTGCGGGAAAAACTGTTTTTT; CDR3: CASSHGELREKLFF
D: TRBD2; size: .; V: TRBV24-1; J: TRBJ2-7; DNA: TGTGCCACCAGTGAACCGAGCGGGGGGTTTTCTGGCGAGCAGTACTTC; CDR3: CATSEPSGGFSGEQYF
D: .; size: .; V: TRBV5-1; J: TRBJ1-6; DNA: TGCGCCAGCAGCATTACCCCCGGGACATTAAATTCACCCCTCCACTTT; CDR3: CASSITPGTLNSPLHF
D: TRBD2; size: .; V: TRBV28; J: TRBJ2-1; DNA: TGTGCCAGCAACAGTCTAGCGGGGGGATTCGATGAGCAGTTCTTC; CDR3: CASNSLAGGFDEQFF
D: .; size: .; V: TRBV6-4; J: TRBJ1-2; DNA: TGTGCCAGCAGTGACTCCGCGGGGGGAAACTATGGCTACACCTTC; CDR3: CASSDSAGGNYGYTF
D: TRBD2; size: few; V: TRBV27; J: TRBJ2-7; DNA: TGTGCCAGCAGTGCTTCTAGCGGATCCTACGAGCAGTACTTC; CDR3: CASSASSGSYEQYF
D: .; size: .; V: TRBV27; J: TRBJ1-4; DNA: TGTGCCAGCAGCCCCTTCAGTTCTAATGAAAAACTGTTTTTT; CDR3: CASSPFSSNEKLFF
D: .; size: .; V: TRBV28; J: TRBJ1-2; DNA: TGTGCCAGCAGTTTAGGGTTAGGGGGATCCTATGGCTACACCTTC; CDR3: CASSLGLGGSYGYTF
D: .; size: .; V: TRBV14; J: TRBJ1-2; DNA: TGTGCCAGCAGCCCGGGCACAGGGATCGGCTATGGCTACACCTTC; CDR3: CASSPGTGIGYGYTF
D: TRBD2; size: once; V: TRBV27; J: TRBJ2-1; DNA: TGTGCCAGCAGTTTATCCTGGCTATCTCTAGCGGGGGGTCGAGGGAATGAGCGGTTCTTC; CDR3: CASSLSWLSLAGGRGNERFF
D: .; size: .; V: TRBV4-1; J: TRBJ1-1; DNA: TGCGCCAGCAGCTCCCGGGACTTTAGAATCGGGAACACTGAAGCTTTCTTT; CDR3: CASSSRDFRIGNTEAFF
D: .; size: .; V: TRBV5-6; J: TRBJ1-1; DNA: TGTGCCAGCAGCTTGGGGTGGGGGCGAACTGAAGCTTTCTTT; CDR3: CASSLGWGRTEAFF
D: .; size: .; V: TRBV6-5; J: TRBJ1-1; DNA: TGTGCCAGCAGTTACTGGGGCAGGGGTGAAGCTTTCTTT; CDR3: CASSYWGRGEAFF
D: .; size: .; V: TRBV6-1; J: TRBJ1-5; DNA: TGTGCCAGCAGTGAAGGGAGGAGCAATCAGCCCCAGCATTTT; CDR3: CASSEGRSNQPQHF
D: .; size: once; V: TRBV6-6; J: TRBJ1-4; DNA: TGTGCCAGCAGTCCGCAGTCCGGGAAGGGTGAAAAACTGTTTTTT; CDR3: CASSPQSGKGEKLFF
D: .; size: .; V: TRBV29-1; J: TRBJ1-2; DNA: TGCAGCGTTGAAACTGGAGGCTATGGCTACACCTTC; CDR3: CSVETGGYGYTF
D: TRBD2; size: .; V: TRBV5-1; J: TRBJ2-1; DNA: TGCGCCAGCAGCCTCCTGGCGGGACTAGCATACAATGAGCAGTTCTTC; CDR3: CASSLLAGLAYNEQFF
D: .; size: .; V: TRBV5-1; J: TRBJ1-3; DNA: TGCGCCAGCCGCTCCGGGGGGTCTGGAAACACCATATATTTT; CDR3: CASRSGGSGNTIYF
D: .; size: .; V: TRBV27; J: TRBJ1-2; DNA: TGTGCCAGCAGTTCACCCCGTGCAGGGGTCTATGGCTACACCTTC; CDR3: CASSSPRAGVYGYTF
D: .; size: once; V: TRBV9; J: TRBJ2-2; DNA: TGTGCCAGCAGCGACCCCGGGGGTGCACCCGGGGAGCTGTTTTTT; CDR3: CASSDPGGAPGELFF
D: TRBD2; size: .; V: TRBV19; J: TRBJ2-5; DNA: TGTGCCAGTAGCCACCGGGGACTAGCGGGACTCCGGGAGACCCAGTACTTC; CDR3: CASSHRGLAGLRETQYF
D: .; size: .; V: TRBV9; J: TRBJ2-2; DNA: TGTGCCAGCAGCCCTACTAGTGGCGGGGAGCTGTTTTTT; CDR3: CASSPTSGGELFF
D: .; size: .; V: TRBV11-2; J: TRBJ1-2; DNA: TGTGCCAGCAGCTTCAACAGGAACTATGGCTACACCTTC; CDR3: CASSFNRNYGYTF
D: .; size: .; V: TRBV5-6; J: TRBJ1-2; DNA: TGTGCCAGCATTCCTCGGAACGCCGGCGGGGGCTACACCTTC; CDR3: CASIPRNAGGGYTF
D: TRBD1; size: many; V: TRBV9; J: TRBJ1-2; DNA: TGTGCCAGCAGCGGGCTTCAGGGGGAAGGAGGCTACACCTTC; CDR3: CASSGLQGEGGYTF
D: .; size: once; V: TRBV3-1/TRBV3-2; J: TRBJ1-1; DNA: TGTGCCAGCAGCCAAGAAGACAGATGGACTGAAGCTTTCTTT; CDR3: CASSQEDRWTEAFF
D: .; size: .; V: TRBV18; J: TRBJ1-6; DNA: TGTGCCAGCTCACCAGCAGGGTTGGATTCACCCCTCCACTTT; CDR3: CASSPAGLDSPLHF
D: .; size: .; V: TRBV3-1/TRBV3-2; J: TRBJ1-1; DNA: TGTGCCAGCAGCCCCTCAGTTGGGAGGGCAGCTTTCTTT; CDR3: CASSPSVGRAAFF
D: .; size: once; V: TRBV11-2; J: TRBJ2-5; DNA: TGTGCCAGCAGCTTAGATCCAGGGAACCAAGAGACCCAGTACTTC; CDR3: CASSLDPGNQETQYF
D: .; size: .; V: TRBV5-1; J: TRBJ2-7; DNA: TGCGCCAGCAGCTCTCACTACTACGAGCAGTACTTC; CDR3: CASSSHYYEQYF
D: .; size: .; V: TRBV28; J: TRBJ2-7; DNA: TGTGCCAGCAATTTCGGGGTAGCCCTCAACGAGCAGTACTTC; CDR3: CASNFGVALNEQYF
D: .; size: .; V: TRBV6-5; J: TRBJ1-2; DNA: TGTGCCAGCAGGTTTACGGCTAACTATGGCTACACCTTC; CDR3: CASRFTANYGYTF